A single sample gave rise to the 13 T cell receptor beta chains below, sequenced in a study of beta chain features in type 1 diabetes. Findings and caveats of the study: TCRB CDR3s from Type 1 diabetes patients were moderately but significantly shorter in all four CD4+ subsets.

Expressed TCRB transcripts were sequenced after all isolated RNA was converted to cDNA. The assay was immunoSEQ multiplex PCR, and TCRdb's table has in-frame clones only and misses some. The table records 250,000 to 300,000 clones, roughly an eighth of them present only once. These receptors have no known antigen. The sample taken for sequencing was naive CD4+ T cells from blood. The receptors come from a man aged 25-45 years with type 1 diabetes.

The chain recombines TRBV19 with TRBJ2-1, with 8 bases that match TRBD2. Germline CDR1 reads LNHDA; CDR2 reads SQIVND (reference sequence). The CDR3 has 14 amino acids. V shed 7 bases and J 6 bases; nucleotides not matched to a gene: 8. The CDR3 nucleotides are TGTGCCAGTACAAATAGCGGGACCCCCAATGAGCAGTTCTTC. Its translation: CASTNSGTPNEQFF.

The V call is TRBV16, the J call TRBJ2-7; D is uncertain. Germline-derived CDR1 and CDR2 are KGHSY and FQNENV. V was pared by 4 bases and J by 7 bases, with 8 bases between. The CDR3 totals 11 residues. The CDR3 DNA is TGTGCCAGCAGCCCAGGTCGGGAGCAGTACTTC. Translating it yields CASSPGREQYF.

This clone has only a few counts. The genes are TRBV5-6 and TRBJ2-5, with 13 bases identical to TRBD2. Per germline, CDR1 SGHDT and CDR2 YYEEEE. The junction had 9 bases not matched to a gene; V was cut back by 4 bases and J by 3 bases. The length of the CDR3 is 17 residues. The CDR3 DNA reads TGTGCCAGCAGCAACGCCGGGACTAGCGGGATAGAAGAGACCCAGTACTTC. Translating gives CASSNAGTSGIEETQYF.

The V and J genes are TRBV29-1 and TRBJ2-1; 8 positions match TRBD2. The germline V gene has CDR1 SQVTM and CDR2 ANQGSEA. This CDR3 region has 14 residues. The CDR3 nucleotides are TGCAGTGTTACCTTAGCGGGAACAGGCAATGAGCAGTTCTTC. This sequence encodes CSVTLAGTGNEQFF.

This clone was counted only a few times. The chain has TRBV13 and TRBJ2-7; D perhaps matches TRBD2 (6 bases). CDR3 length: 15 residues. CDR1 PRHDT and CDR2 FYEKMQ come from the germline V gene (reference sequence). The V end lost 6 bases, the J end lost 1 base, and 16 bases lay between the germline ends. CDR3 residues: CASSLPGTGSYEQYF. CDR3 nucleotides: TGTGCCAGCAGTTTACCCGGGACTGGGTCCTACGAGCAGTACTTC. Drawing the rest from reference TRBV13 and TRBJ2-7, the complete variable domain is AAGVIQSPRHLIKEKRETATLKCYPIPRHDTVYWYQQGPGQDPQFLISFYEKMQSDKGSIPDRFSAQQFSDYHSELNMSSLELGDSALYFCASSLPGTGSYEQYFGPGTRLTVT.

This clone was seen more than once but under ten times. This chain connects TRBV6-5 to TRBJ2-1; 10 nucleotides align to TRBD2. Germline V gene sequence: CDR1 MNHEY, CDR2 SVGAGI. V shed 5 bases and J 6 bases; nucleotides not matched to a gene: 4. This CDR3 has 14 residues. The CDR3 DNA is TGTGCCAGCAGTAATAGCGGGAGGAGCAATGAGCAGTTCTTC. Residues: CASSNSGRSNEQFF.

This clone occurred a few times. The chain links TRBV5-1 to TRBJ2-2; D is undetermined. Germline V gene lookup returns CDR1 SGHRS and CDR2 YFSETQ. V was cut by 3 bases and J by 3 bases, with 6 bases left in between. There are 13 residues in the CDR3. DNA of the CDR3: TGCGCCAGCAGCTCTGGAGACACCGGGGAGCTGTTTTTT. Amino acid sequence: CASSSGDTGELFF.

The sample holds a few counts of this clone. This chain links TRBV6-4 with TRBJ2-1; 14 nucleotides agree with TRBD2. The germline V gene has CDR1 MRHNA and CDR2 SNTAGT. The CDR3 has 13 residues. The trim removed 3 bases at V and 14 bases at J, leaving 3 bases unmatched. The CDR3 DNA sequence: TGTGCCAGCAGTGAGGGACTAGCGGGAGTTGAGTTCTTC. Its protein product is CASSEGLAGVEFF.

This clone was detected a few times. The V and J genes are TRBV30 and TRBJ1-2; tentatively, D is TRBD1 (6 bases). V was shortened by 1 base and J by 8 bases, with 8 bases between the two germline ends. This CDR3 is 11 amino acids long. Per germline, CDR1 GTSNPN and CDR2 SVGIG (reference sequence). CDR3 region: CAWSEGGGYTF. The CDR3 DNA sequence: TGTGCCTGGAGTGAAGGGGGAGGCTACACCTTC.

This sequence joins TRBV29-1 and TRBJ2-7; no reliable D call. CDR3 length: 13 amino acids. V was clipped by 6 bases and J by 0 bases, with 12 bases between them. Germline-derived CDR1 and CDR2 are SQVTM and ANQGSEA. Written as DNA, the CDR3 is TGCAGCGTCCTCTCGAGGTACTCCTACGAGCAGTACTTC. The encoded protein is CSVLSRYSYEQYF.

This clone turned up a few times. V gene TRBV2 combines with J gene TRBJ1-6, with 7 bases that match TRBD1. There are 15 residues in the CDR3. Germline CDR1 SNHLY, CDR2 FYNNEI. Trimming removed 4 bases from V and 6 bases from J; junction bases left unmatched: 6. The CDR3 is CASSGSGTVNSPLHF. The CDR3 DNA is TGTGCCAGCAGTGGTTCCGGGACAGTTAATTCACCCCTCCACTTT.

The rearrangement joins TRBV7-8 to TRBJ2-5, with 7 bases lining up with TRBD1. The CDR3 length is 13 residues. V shed 5 bases, J shed 4 bases, and the junction held 4 bases outside the gene matches. Germline V gene data show CDR1 as SGHVS and CDR2 as FQNEAQ. The DNA of the CDR3 is TGTGCCAGCAGCACCGACAGGGTAGAGACCCAGTACTTC. Translating it yields CASSTDRVETQYF. Combining the CDR3 with reference TRBV7-8 and TRBJ2-5 gives the whole variable domain GAGVSQSPRYKVAKRGQDVALRCDPISGHVSLFWYQQALGQGPEFLTYFQNEAQLDKSGLPSDRFFAERPEGSVSTLKIQRTQQEDSAVYLCASSTDRVETQYFGPGTRLLVL.

V and J are TRBV9 and TRBJ2-3, with TRBD2 as a possible D gene (5 bases). Germline CDR1 and CDR2: SGDLS and YYNGEE. Trimming took off 0 bases at V and 4 bases at J, with 15 bases between the two ends. CDR3 length: 16 residues. In DNA form, the CDR3 reads TGTGCCAGCAGCGTAGTCGGAGGTCCCTCAGCAGATACGCAGTATTTT. It codes for CASSVVGGPSADTQYF.